This T cell receptor beta chain originates from a study of T cell changes during pregnancy in multiple sclerosis. Here immunoSEQ multiplex PCR was the method, and the copy in TCRdb shows in-frame clones only, minus some. The data show tens of thousands of clones, 90% to 95% seen once. This sequence originates from a female donor in good health, enrolled as a control in a pregnancy study. This sample comprised CD4+ T cells from peripheral blood mononuclear cells, obtained in the third trimester of pregnancy.

DNA for the CDR3: TGTGCCAGCAGCTCCTACAGGGGGCGGACTGAAGCTTTCTTT. As protein: CASSSYRGRTEAFF. The rearrangement links TRBV7-2 to TRBJ1-1; 9 bases fit TRBD1. Germline CDR1 SGHTA, CDR2 FQGNSA. This CDR3 has 14 amino acids. V gave up 4 bases and J gave up 5 bases; unmatched junction bases: 5.